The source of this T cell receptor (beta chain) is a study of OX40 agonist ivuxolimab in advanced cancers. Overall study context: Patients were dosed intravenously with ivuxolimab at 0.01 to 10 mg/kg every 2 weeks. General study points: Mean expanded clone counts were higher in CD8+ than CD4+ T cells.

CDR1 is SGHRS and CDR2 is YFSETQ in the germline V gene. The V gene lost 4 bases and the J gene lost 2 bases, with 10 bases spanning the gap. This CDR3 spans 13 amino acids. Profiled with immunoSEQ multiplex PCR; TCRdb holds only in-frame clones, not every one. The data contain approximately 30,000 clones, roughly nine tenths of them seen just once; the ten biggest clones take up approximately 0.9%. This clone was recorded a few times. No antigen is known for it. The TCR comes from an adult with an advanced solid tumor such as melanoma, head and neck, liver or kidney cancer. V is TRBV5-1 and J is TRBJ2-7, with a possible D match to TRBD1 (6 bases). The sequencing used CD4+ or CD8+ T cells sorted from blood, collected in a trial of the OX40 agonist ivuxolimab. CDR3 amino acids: CASSPDSAYEQYF. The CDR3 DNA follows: TGCGCCAGCAGCCCGGACAGCGCCTACGAGCAGTACTTC.